This section outlines one TCR beta chain sequence together with its context. TCRdb redid the calling of the RT-PCR reads with MiXCR, one entry per CDR3 protein. Of 650,000 to 800,000 distinct CDR3 sequences detected, approximately 15% appear once; the ten largest clones hold about 3.6%. The CDR3 loop spans 15 amino acids. The junction had 3 bases not matched to a gene; V was cut back by 0 bases and J by 4 bases. CDR1 and CDR2 from the germline V gene are SGHDT and YYEEEE. The chain combines TRBV5-6 with TRBJ2-3; 9 bases map to TRBD2. Input material: memory CD4+ T cells from blood. This TCR was sampled from a female donor in good health, serving as a healthy control. CDR3 coding DNA: TGTGCCAGCAGCTTGGCTAGCGGGATCCCAGATACGCAGTATTTT. It codes for CASSLASGIPDTQYF.